Listed below are T cell receptor beta chains from one sample, sequenced in a study of T cells after yellow fever vaccination. TCRdb recomputed calls from the 5' RACE reads with MiXCR, one row per CDR3 protein. The table has approximately 450,000 distinct CDR3 sequences, 18% seen once; the top ten hold roughly a sixth. This specimen consisted of PBMCs, obtained before the yellow fever booster vaccination. Receptors were obtained from a man younger than 30 who received the YFV17D yellow fever vaccine. Each CDR3 is given with its conserved first and last residue. The D gene is left open where the match is weak. Not all rows give a size; the values are once, few, many and, for expanded clones, a class.

D	size	V	length	J	DNA	CDR3
.	.	TRBV29-1	14	TRBJ2-1	TGCAGCGTTGAACCCCTAGGGGTAGGCAATGAGCAGTTCTTC	CSVEPLGVGNEQFF
.	.	TRBV6-5	14	TRBJ1-5	TGTGCCAGCAACGCGGCTTATAGCAATCAGCCCCAGCATTTT	CASNAAYSNQPQHF
.	.	TRBV10-1	13	TRBJ2-7	TGCGCCAGCAGTGAGGTTCTGATGGACGAGCAGTACTTC	CASSEVLMDEQYF
TRBD1	.	TRBV12-3/TRBV12-4	14	TRBJ1-2	TGTGCCAGCAGTTCCGACAGGGGGCTAGGCGGCTACACCTTC	CASSSDRGLGGYTF
.	.	TRBV19	14	TRBJ2-3	TGTGCCAGTACCACTCTCCAGGGCACAGATACGCAGTATTTT	CASTTLQGTDTQYF
.	.	TRBV12-5	11	TRBJ2-5	TGTGCTAGTGGTATTACGGAGACCCAGTACTTC	CASGITETQYF
.	.	TRBV7-9	13	TRBJ1-2	TGTGCCAGCAGCCCCGCCCCGGAGTCTGGCTACACCTTC	CASSPAPESGYTF
.	few	TRBV7-9	12	TRBJ2-1	TGTGCCAGCAGCCTCTTGCGGGGGCGGGAGTTCTTC	CASSLLRGREFF
.	few	TRBV9	15	TRBJ1-2	TGTGCCAGCAGCGTAGACAAGGGGGGGGGCTATGGCTACACCTTC	CASSVDKGGGYGYTF
.	.	TRBV14	15	TRBJ2-5	TGTGCCAGCAGCCAAGGGGGTCGGGGCCAAGAGACCCAGTACTTC	CASSQGGRGQETQYF
TRBD2	few	TRBV5-5	14	TRBJ2-1	TGTGCCAGCAGCTTCCAGCGGGGGGTCGATGAGCAGTTCTTC	CASSFQRGVDEQFF
TRBD2	once	TRBV4-3	13	TRBJ2-5	TGCGCCAGCAGCCAAGCCGTCCGGGACTACCAGTACTTC	CASSQAVRDYQYF
TRBD2	.	TRBV2	13	TRBJ2-7	TGTGCCAGCAGTGACCGACTAGCCGTCGAGCAGTACTTC	CASSDRLAVEQYF
.	.	TRBV5-4	17	TRBJ2-3	TGTGCCAGCAGCCAAGCCGCGCACCGGGTGGGTACAGATACGCAGTATTTT	CASSQAAHRVGTDTQYF
TRBD1	.	TRBV5-1	15	TRBJ2-7	TGCGCCAGCAGCCCGGAAAACAGGGGCTCCTACGAGCAGTACTTC	CASSPENRGSYEQYF
TRBD1	many	TRBV18	15	TRBJ2-5	TGTGCCAGCTCCCTCGGGACAGGGACGCAAGAGACCCAGTACTTC	CASSLGTGTQETQYF
.	few	TRBV10-3	11	TRBJ2-2	TGTGCCATCAGTGCCACCGGGGAGCTGTTTTTT	CAISATGELFF
.	many	TRBV20-1	15	TRBJ1-1	TGCAGTGCGCCCCGCGCGGGGTCCAGTCCCCAGCGAGCTTTCTTT	CSAPRAGSSPQRAFF
TRBD1	few	TRBV9	15	TRBJ2-3	TGTGCCAGCAGCGTCAACAGGGGATTCACAGATACGCAGTATTTT	CASSVNRGFTDTQYF
.	.	TRBV5-4	15	TRBJ2-7	TGTGCCAGCAGCTTGGGATGGGCGGGCTACTACGAGCAGTACTTC	CASSLGWAGYYEQYF
.	few	TRBV7-3	14	TRBJ2-5	TGTGCCAGCAGCTTAAGTACAGGGCAGAAGACCCAGTACTTC	CASSLSTGQKTQYF
.	few	TRBV20-1	17	TRBJ2-5	TGCAGTGCTAGGCTCCCGGGACTTTACGAAGATCAAGAGACCCAGTACTTC	CSARLPGLYEDQETQYF
TRBD2	few	TRBV4-2	15	TRBJ2-1	TGTGCCAGCAGCCAAGAGCCTAGCGGGGACAATGAGCAGTTCTTC	CASSQEPSGDNEQFF
.	.	TRBV13	14	TRBJ1-4	TGTGCCAGCAGCAGCCGGGAGGGTAATGAAAAACTGTTTTTT	CASSSREGNEKLFF
.	.	TRBV25-1	14	TRBJ2-3	TGTGCCAGCGGCCGGGACCCAAAGATTCACCAGCAGTATTTT	CASGRDPKIHQQYF
.	.	TRBV18	14	TRBJ2-5	TGTGCCAGCTCACCAGTCGACCTTGGCGAGACCCAGTACTTC	CASSPVDLGETQYF
.	.	TRBV5-1	16	TRBJ2-5	TGCGCCAGCAGCAATACAGGGTCAGCGGGCGGGGAGACCCAGTACTTC	CASSNTGSAGGETQYF
.	few	TRBV30	13	TRBJ1-4	TGTGCCTGGAGTGAGCCGACGGAGGAAAAACTGTTTTTT	CAWSEPTEEKLFF
.	.	TRBV7-2	13	TRBJ2-3	TGTGCCAGCAGCTACCGACTCACAGATACGCAGTATTTT	CASSYRLTDTQYF
.	few	TRBV29-1	12	TRBJ1-5	TGCAGCGTTGTTATTCCCCCCACGGCCCAGCATTTT	CSVVIPPTAQHF
TRBD1	few	TRBV20-1	12	TRBJ2-5	TGCAGTGCTAGGGGGACAGCAGAGACCCAGTACTTC	CSARGTAETQYF
TRBD2	.	TRBV5-1	17	TRBJ2-5	TGCGCCAGCAGCTTGGCTCCTCTAGCGGGGGATCGTGAGACCCAGTACTTC	CASSLAPLAGDRETQYF
.	few	TRBV7-2	17	TRBJ2-2	TGTGCCAGCAGCTTGGGCCCGCCAGGGATGAACACCGGGGAGCTGTTTTTT	CASSLGPPGMNTGELFF
TRBD2	.	TRBV12-3/TRBV12-4	18	TRBJ2-1	TGTGCCAGCAGTTCCCTAGGACTAGCGGGGAAACACTACAATGAGCAGTTCTTC	CASSSLGLAGKHYNEQFF
.	few	TRBV20-1	13	TRBJ2-7	TGCAGTGCTAGAGTGACGGAGTCCTACGAGCAGTACTTC	CSARVTESYEQYF
.	few	TRBV11-1	19	TRBJ2-5	TGTGCCAGCAGCAGAGCCGGTCCGGACTCAACATTTACGGAGAAGACCCAGTACTTC	CASSRAGPDSTFTEKTQYF
.	few	TRBV7-2	12	TRBJ2-1	TGTGCCAGCGAGACGACCCGCAATGAGCAGTTCTTC	CASETTRNEQFF
TRBD2	.	TRBV18	18	TRBJ2-3	TGTGCCAGCTCACCTACTAGCGGGGGATATGTTAGCACAGATACGCAGTATTTT	CASSPTSGGYVSTDTQYF
TRBD1	.	TRBV20-1	14	TRBJ2-7	TGCAGTGCCGCCGGACAGGGTTGGTCCTACGAGCAGTACTTC	CSAAGQGWSYEQYF
.	few	TRBV7-2	14	TRBJ1-2	TGTGCCAGCAGCTTGGGGGAGATGTTAGGGGGCTACACCTTC	CASSLGEMLGGYTF
TRBD2	.	TRBV11-3	16	TRBJ2-2	TGTGCCAGCAGCTTAGGGGCTAGCGGGGGCCCCGGGGAGCTGTTTTTT	CASSLGASGGPGELFF
.	.	TRBV9	14	TRBJ2-3	TGTGCCAGCAGCGTCGGACCGACTCAAGATACGCAGTATTTT	CASSVGPTQDTQYF
.	few	TRBV20-1	15	TRBJ2-4	TGCAGTGCTAGCCCAAACCCATGGGGAGAAAACATTCAGTACTTC	CSASPNPWGENIQYF
TRBD1	once	TRBV27	15	TRBJ2-7	TGTGCCAGCAGTTCCGCCGGGACAGGATCCTACGAGCAGTACTTC	CASSSAGTGSYEQYF
.	few	TRBV5-1	14	TRBJ1-1	TGCGCCAGCAGCTCGGGACTTTCGAACACTGAAGCTTTCTTT	CASSSGLSNTEAFF
TRBD1	.	TRBV10-3	14	TRBJ1-5	TGTGCCATCAGTGAGACAGGGGGCAATCAGCCCCAGCATTTT	CAISETGGNQPQHF
TRBD2	few	TRBV4-3	15	TRBJ2-1	TGCGCCAGCAGCGCCAGCTCCGGGACTACGGTTGAGCAGTTCTTC	CASSASSGTTVEQFF
TRBD2	few	TRBV7-9	15	TRBJ2-1	TGTGCCAGCAGCAATAGCGGGGGGACCTACAATGAGCAGTTCTTC	CASSNSGGTYNEQFF
.	few	TRBV18	14	TRBJ2-5	TGTGCCAGCTCACCTTGGGCAGGCGAAGAGACCCAGTACTTC	CASSPWAGEETQYF
TRBD1	.	TRBV6-2/TRBV6-3	16	TRBJ1-6	TGTGCCAGCAGAGGGACAGGTCGGACCTATAATTCACCCCTCCACTTT	CASRGTGRTYNSPLHF
.	.	TRBV4-2	16	TRBJ2-2	TGTGCCAGCAGCCAACGGGACTGGGGGAACACCGGGGAGCTGTTTTTT	CASSQRDWGNTGELFF
.	few	TRBV6-5	15	TRBJ1-4	TGTGCCAGCAGTTACGGCGGGAGGGGGGAAGGAAAACTGTTTTTT	CASSYGGRGEGKLFF
.	few	TRBV7-6	13	TRBJ2-3	TGTGCCAGCAGCTCACGAGCGGGAGATACGCAGTATTTT	CASSSRAGDTQYF
TRBD2	few	TRBV4-2	16	TRBJ2-7	TGTGCCAGCAGCCAAGATCTAGCGGGAGAAATCTACGAGCAGTACTTC	CASSQDLAGEIYEQYF
.	few	TRBV9	15	TRBJ2-5	TGTGCCAGCAGCCCGCGGGGGCAGGGTGGTGAGACCCAGTACTTC	CASSPRGQGGETQYF